Shown below are 18 T cell receptor beta chains from a single sample sequenced in a study of HIV-infected patients and healthy controls. Alpha and beta constant-region primers primed reverse transcription of around 550 ng RNA. Separate chain-specific third strand synthesis with multiplexing indices produced the alpha and beta libraries. TCRdb reprocessed the 5' RACE reads via MiXCR and lists one record per CDR3 protein. The sample lists roughly 7,500 distinct CDR3 sequences, 8% occurring once. No cell fractionation was done, so the repertoire covers all unsorted peripheral blood T cells. Sequenced material: blood, taken before antiretroviral therapy. Every receptor here comes from an adult with HIV infection.

This clonotype is judged medium-sized. This chain links TRBV10-3 with TRBJ2-4; tentative D call: TRBD1 (5 bases). The V gene's germline CDR1 is ENHRY and CDR2 SYGVKD. The CDR3 covers 18 residues. V was pared by 0 bases and J by 0 bases, with 15 bases between. CDR3 loop: CAISESGRGQGAKNIQYF. The CDR3 coding sequence is TGTGCCATCAGTGAGTCGGGCCGAGGTCAGGGAGCCAAAAACATTCAGTACTTC.

By share, this clonotype ranks as medium-sized. V and J are TRBV12-3 or TRBV12-4 and TRBJ1-1; D ambiguous. The CDR3 runs 15 residues. V was cut by 0 bases and J by 0 bases, with 8 bases left in between. The CDR3 loop is CASSLAGPLNTEAFF. CDR3 coding DNA: TGTGCCAGCAGTTTAGCCGGGCCTTTGAACACTGAAGCTTTCTTT.

This clonotype is labeled medium-sized. DNA for the CDR3: TGCAGCGTAGCCGACAGGGTATATGCAGATACGCAGTATTTT. This codes for CSVADRVYADTQYF. V gene TRBV29-1 combines with J gene TRBJ2-3, with 7 bases matching TRBD1. V shed 6 bases and J 4 bases; nucleotides not matched to a gene: 10. Germline CDR1 SQVTM, CDR2 ANQGSEA. The CDR3 covers 14 residues.

This clonotype is medium-sized (0.01 to 0.1%). The V gene is TRBV6-6, the J gene TRBJ1-1; the D is unclear. Deletions cut 5 bases from V and 1 base from J, with 5 bases between. In germline, CDR1 is MNHNY, CDR2 SVGAGI (reference sequence). CDR3 length: 12 amino acids. The CDR3, as DNA: TGTGCCAGCAGTCACCAGAACACTGAAGCTTTCTTT. Protein sequence: CASSHQNTEAFF.

This chain uses TRBV5-1 with TRBJ2-7; 7 nucleotides line up with TRBD1. Germline values: CDR1 SGHRS, CDR2 YFSETQ. J was trimmed by 5 bases and V by 2 bases; bases with no gene match: 1. This CDR3 is 12 amino acids long. This chain's CDR3 is CASSLQGHEQYF. In nucleotides, the CDR3 is TGCGCCAGCAGCTTACAGGGGCACGAGCAGTACTTC.

By frequency in the sample, this clonotype is medium-sized. The chain couples TRBV11-2 to TRBJ1-1; a weak D match, TRBD1 (5 bases). V lost 5 bases to trimming and J lost 10 bases, with 20 bases between them. Germline CDR1 and CDR2: SGHAT and FQNNGV. This CDR3 has 14 amino acids. The CDR3 is CASSPTTGLSVAFF. The CDR3 DNA reads as TGTGCCAGCAGCCCAACCACGGGGCTCTCGGTAGCTTTCTTT.

Points on this clonotype: The junction differs from germline at one of its ends, possibly a read error. The chain is built from TRBV6-1 and TRBJ2-3; 11 nucleotides match TRBD1. Germline CDR1 is MNHNS and CDR2 is SASEGT. The CDR3 length is 15 residues. The DNA for the CDR3 is TGTGCCAGCAGTGGAGGACAGGGGGCTACAGATACGCATTATTTT. It codes for CASSGGQGATDTHYF.

This clonotype was counted many times. The rearrangement links TRBV3-1 to TRBJ2-2; D possibly corresponds to TRBD2 (5 bases). The V gene's germline CDR1 is LGHDT and CDR2 YNNKEL (reference sequence). CDR3 length: 18 residues. V lost 1 base and J 0 bases, leaving 15 bases between the germline ends. CDR3 coding DNA: TGTGCCAGCAGCCAAGTGTGGCGGGCTGGGGCGAACACCGGGGAGCTGTTTTTT. The encoded protein is CASSQVWRAGANTGELFF. Using reference TRBV3-1 and TRBJ2-2 for the parts outside the CDR3, the full variable domain is DTAVSQTPKYLVTQMGNDKSIKCEQNLGHDTMYWYKQDSKKFLKIMFSYNNKELIINETVPNRFSPKSPDKAHLNLHINSLELGDSAVYFCASSQVWRAGANTGELFFGEGSRLTVL.

The chain uses TRBV20-1 and TRBJ2-5; 8 bases map to TRBD1. The CDR3 has 13 amino acids. Germline assignment: CDR1 DFQATT and CDR2 SNEGSKA (reference sequence). J was trimmed by 2 bases and V by 4 bases; bases with no gene match: 3. CDR3: CSATGGGQETQYF. The CDR3 bases are TGCAGTGCTACAGGGGGCGGACAAGAGACCCAGTACTTC.

This clonotype has ten or more counts. CDR3 amino acids: CASTKAGLPQGADGYTF. The CDR3 DNA reads as TGTGCCAGCACCAAGGCGGGTTTGCCACAGGGGGCGGATGGCTACACCTTC. The chain carries TRBV6-5 and TRBJ1-2; 9 bases map to TRBD1. Germline V CDR1 and CDR2: MNHEY, SVGAGI. This CDR3 is 17 amino acids long. V lost 7 bases to trimming and J lost 6 bases; unmatched junction nucleotides: 18.

This clonotype rates as medium-sized (0.01 to 0.1%). The chain has TRBV6-5 and TRBJ1-4, with a possible D match to TRBD1 (6 bases). The CDR3 has 15 amino acids. Trimming removed 6 bases at V and 1 base at J, with 12 bases between. Germline CDR1 reads MNHEY; CDR2 reads SVGAGI. The CDR3 region is CASRGRGRTNEKLFF. DNA of the CDR3: TGTGCCAGCAGAGGCAGGGGTAGAACTAATGAAAAACTGTTTTTT.

By sample fraction, this clonotype is medium-sized. The rearrangement joins TRBV12-3 or TRBV12-4 to TRBJ2-5, with D maybe TRBD2 (6 bases). This CDR3 has 12 amino acids. Trimming stripped 11 bases from V and 0 bases from J, with 10 bases between. CDR3 DNA sequence: TGTGCCTCCTCGGGGGACCAAGAGACCCAGTACTTC. This codes for CASSGDQETQYF.

In its sample, this clonotype is medium-sized. The J gene is TRBJ1-5, the V gene TRBV2; TRBD1 is a possible D gene (6 bases). The CDR3 loop spans 14 amino acids. The germline gives CDR1 SNHLY, CDR2 FYNNEI. The V end lost 7 bases, the J end lost 7 bases, and 17 bases lay between the germline ends. The CDR3 is CASTTYGGRQPQHF. As DNA, the CDR3 is TGTGCCAGCACCACCTACGGGGGCAGGCAGCCCCAGCATTTT.

V gene TRBV5-5 combines with J gene TRBJ1-6, with D tentatively TRBD1 (6 bases). In germline, CDR1 is SGHKS, CDR2 YYEKEE (reference sequence). The V end was cut by 3 bases, the J end by 3 bases, with 13 bases between. This CDR3 comprises 16 residues. CDR3 residues: CASSSLPDSYNSPLHF. The CDR3 DNA sequence: TGTGCCAGCAGCTCGCTACCGGACAGCTATAATTCACCCCTCCACTTT.

By share of the sample, this clonotype is medium-sized. V usage is TRBV20-1 and J usage is TRBJ1-4, with no clear D. Germline V gives CDR1 DFQATT, CDR2 SNEGSKA (reference sequence). The V and J ends lost 6 bases and 8 bases respectively, with 16 bases between them. This CDR3 comprises 13 residues. The CDR3 region is CSATRVGNEKLFF. The CDR3 DNA follows: TGCAGTGCCACAAGGGTAGGGAACGAAAAACTGTTTTTT.

This clonotype was counted many times. The chain has TRBV7-2 and TRBJ2-7; perhaps TRBD2 as D (6 bases). Germline lookup yields CDR1 SGHTA and CDR2 FQGNSA. Trimming left V 5 bases short and J 6 bases short, with 17 bases between. This CDR3 contains 14 residues. The CDR3 reads CASSPTSLGGEQYF. The CDR3 nucleotides read TGTGCCAGCAGCCCTACCTCATTGGGGGGCGAGCAGTACTTC.

CDR3 protein: CASSSSGGAGGPTGELFF. For the CDR3, the DNA is TGTGCCAGCAGCTCCTCCGGAGGAGCGGGAGGGCCTACCGGGGAGCTGTTTTTT. This chain uses TRBV7-9 with TRBJ2-2; TRBD2 matches 10 bases. The CDR3 has 18 residues. The germline V gene has CDR1 SEHNR and CDR2 FQNEAQ (reference sequence). The trim removed 4 bases at V and 5 bases at J, leaving 13 bases unmatched.

This clonotype has a count of ten or more. This chain connects TRBV4-2 to TRBJ2-1, with D tentatively TRBD1 (6 bases). The CDR3 has 13 amino acids. Trimming took off 0 bases at V and 9 bases at J, with 9 bases between the two ends. Germline values: CDR1 LGHNA, CDR2 YNFKEQ. Here the CDR3 DNA reads TGTGCCAGCAGCCAAGATTGGGGGCTTGAGCAGTTCTTC. Translated: CASSQDWGLEQFF.